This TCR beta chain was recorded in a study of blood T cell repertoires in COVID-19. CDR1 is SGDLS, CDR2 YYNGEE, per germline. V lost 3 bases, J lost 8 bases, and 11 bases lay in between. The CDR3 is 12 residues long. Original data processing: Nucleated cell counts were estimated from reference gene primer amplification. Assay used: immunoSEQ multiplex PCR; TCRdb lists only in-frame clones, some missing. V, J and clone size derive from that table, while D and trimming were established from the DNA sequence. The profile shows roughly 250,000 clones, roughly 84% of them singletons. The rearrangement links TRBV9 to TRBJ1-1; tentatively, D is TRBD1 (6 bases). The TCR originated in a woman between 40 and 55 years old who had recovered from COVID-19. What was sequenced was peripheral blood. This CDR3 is CASSGRTAEAFF. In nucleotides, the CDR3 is TGTGCCAGCAGCGGACGGACAGCCGAAGCTTTCTTT.